Listed below are T cell receptor beta chains from one sample, sequenced in a study of PD-1 blockade in mismatch repair-deficient tumors. TCRdb's copy holds only in-frame clones and misses some; the assay was immunoSEQ multiplex PCR. The sample yields around 120,000 clones, approximately 91% seen once. The sample in question was peripheral blood, obtained approximately 70 weeks after starting pembrolizumab. These receptor sequences come from an adult with mismatch repair-deficient cancer. Each CDR3 is given with its conserved first and last residue. The order of the fields is D gene, V gene, clone size, J gene, CDR3 DNA, CDR3 protein. A D gene is named only where the DNA matches it firmly. Rows may omit the clone size; those that give it use once, few, many or a size class.

d_gene: -; v_gene: TRBV29-1; abundance: -; j_gene: TRBJ2-3; CDR3nt: TGCAGCGCGGCTTTAGATACGCAGTATTTT; CDR3aa: CSAALDTQYF
d_gene: TRBD1; v_gene: TRBV7-9; abundance: -; j_gene: TRBJ2-7; CDR3nt: TGTGCCAGCAGCTTAGCGACGGGACAGGGAAGCTCCTACGAGCAGTACTTC; CDR3aa: CASSLATGQGSSYEQYF
d_gene: -; v_gene: TRBV21-1; abundance: few; j_gene: TRBJ1-3; CDR3nt: TGTGCCAGGGACCTCAGGGGGTGGTCGACCATATATTTT; CDR3aa: CARDLRGWSTIYF
d_gene: TRBD1; v_gene: TRBV28; abundance: -; j_gene: TRBJ2-7; CDR3nt: TGTGCCAGCAGTTTATCACGACAGGGATGGGACTACGAGCAGTACTTC; CDR3aa: CASSLSRQGWDYEQYF
d_gene: -; v_gene: TRBV4-2; abundance: -; j_gene: TRBJ1-5; CDR3nt: TGTGCCAGCAGCCAAGCTTTAGGAGTGGGTCAGCCCCAGCATTTT; CDR3aa: CASSQALGVGQPQHF
d_gene: -; v_gene: TRBV4-3; abundance: -; j_gene: TRBJ2-7; CDR3nt: TGCGCCAGCAGCCCTTACACAGGAAACTACGAGCAGTACTTC; CDR3aa: CASSPYTGNYEQYF
d_gene: TRBD2; v_gene: TRBV5-1; abundance: -; j_gene: TRBJ2-2; CDR3nt: TGCGCCAGCAGCCTAGGGGCTAGCGGGAGGAGCGGGGAGCTGTTTTTT; CDR3aa: CASSLGASGRSGELFF
d_gene: TRBD1; v_gene: TRBV2; abundance: -; j_gene: TRBJ2-2; CDR3nt: TGTGCCAGCAAGCCGGGACAGGGAATGCTCACCGGGGAGCTGTTTTTT; CDR3aa: CASKPGQGMLTGELFF
d_gene: -; v_gene: TRBV5-1; abundance: -; j_gene: TRBJ2-3; CDR3nt: TGCGCCAGCAGCCACTCAGCCACAGATACGCAGTATTTT; CDR3aa: CASSHSATDTQYF
d_gene: -; v_gene: TRBV25-1; abundance: -; j_gene: TRBJ1-1; CDR3nt: TGTGCCAGCAGCGGGTCGGCCGGGGACACTGAAGCTTTCTTT; CDR3aa: CASSGSAGDTEAFF
d_gene: -; v_gene: TRBV5-6; abundance: -; j_gene: TRBJ2-1; CDR3nt: TGTGCCAGCACCCCTCAAGGGAGGTATGAGCAGTTCTTC; CDR3aa: CASTPQGRYEQFF
d_gene: -; v_gene: TRBV4-1; abundance: -; j_gene: TRBJ1-4; CDR3nt: TGCGCCAGCAGCCAGGAACCGGGACCGAGACCCGTGATTGAAAAACTGTTTTTT; CDR3aa: CASSQEPGPRPVIEKLFF
d_gene: TRBD2; v_gene: TRBV11-2; abundance: -; j_gene: TRBJ2-3; CDR3nt: TGTGCCAGCAGCCTTGGCGGGAGCCCTCCGGATACGCAGTATTTT; CDR3aa: CASSLGGSPPDTQYF
d_gene: -; v_gene: TRBV29-1; abundance: -; j_gene: TRBJ1-3; CDR3nt: TGCAGCGTTGGCGGGCTAGGGGGAAACACCATATATTTT; CDR3aa: CSVGGLGGNTIYF
d_gene: -; v_gene: TRBV29-1; abundance: -; j_gene: TRBJ2-1; CDR3nt: TGCAGCGTTTGGGGGCGCGAGAGTGAGCAGTTCTTC; CDR3aa: CSVWGRESEQFF